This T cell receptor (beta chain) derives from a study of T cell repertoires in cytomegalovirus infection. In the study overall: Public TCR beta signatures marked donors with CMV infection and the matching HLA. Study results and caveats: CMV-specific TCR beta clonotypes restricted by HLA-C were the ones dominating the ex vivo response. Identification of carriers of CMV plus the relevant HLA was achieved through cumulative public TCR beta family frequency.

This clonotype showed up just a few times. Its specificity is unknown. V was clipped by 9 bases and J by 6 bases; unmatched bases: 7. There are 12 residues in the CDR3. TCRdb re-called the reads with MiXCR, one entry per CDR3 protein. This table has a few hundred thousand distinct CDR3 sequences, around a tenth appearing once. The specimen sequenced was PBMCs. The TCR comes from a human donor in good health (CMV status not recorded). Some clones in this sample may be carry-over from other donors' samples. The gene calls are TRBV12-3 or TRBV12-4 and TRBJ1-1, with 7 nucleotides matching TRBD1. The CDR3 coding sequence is TGTGCCAGTCAAGGGCAGGGGGCTGAAGCTTTCTTT. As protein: CASQGQGAEAFF.